This T cell receptor (beta chain) was recovered during a study of blood T cell repertoires in COVID-19 (TCRdb year 2020). Context from the whole study: Collaborator samples came from the United States, Italy and Spain and covered acute and convalescent phases of COVID-19. The prospective study material was composed of cDNA or gDNA derived from T cells, B-cell-depleted T cells, or PBMCs. Deeply sampled blood TCRbeta repertoires from subjects exposed to, actively infected with, or recovered from COVID-19 were included in the dataset. The repertoires were made available in a free public database intended to serve as a resource for research on the immune response to SARS-CoV-2. Samples came from the ongoing ImmuneRACE study (first 160 participants) plus 1,254 subjects from 6 global collaborators. Sample metadata almost always included a de-identified subject ID, COVID-19 status, age in years and sex. HLA class I and class II types, where available, came from metadata supplied by the sample provider rather than from assay-based typing. The study at large found these results: How much clinical and demographic metadata was included differed by source and by participant, and the metadata was provided uncurated.

From the germline V gene, CDR1 is SNHLY and CDR2 is FYNNEI. From the cysteine through the phenylalanine, the CDR3 covers 14 amino acids. Only the CDR3 DNA is retained, 42 bases long and in frame from the first base. Trimming at the junction amounts to 6 bases on V and 4 bases on J, and the germline ends lie 13 bases apart. Turning to this clone: No antigen is known for it. No much larger clonotype is one base removed from it; base qualities were not supplied.

Collaborating institutions collected whole blood in K2EDTA tubes following their own protocols. Collaborator samples were shipped for TCRbeta analysis as frozen whole blood, isolated PBMCs, or DNA extracted from either sample type. TCRbeta CDR3 regions were amplified from genomic DNA using the immunoSEQ Assay, a bias-controlled multiplex PCR. On the study's bioinformatics: Within the assay, amplification of reference gene primers was used to estimate how many nucleated cells each sample contained. To quantify the absolute abundance of each unique TCRbeta CDR3 rearrangement, sequence reads were collapsed and filtered. For each sample, productive Simpson clonality was calculated by taking the square root of Simpson's diversity index across productive rearrangements. The table comes from immuneACCESS by way of TCRdb, which keeps in-frame sequences with V and J called. Part of the clones is missing from these tables; in studies checked, under half for an unresolved V gene and the rest for unknown reasons. V and J calls and clone size are copied from that table; D and trimming were computed from the DNA. In this sample the table shows over 55,000 clones, approximately 84% of which occur a single time. The leading ten clones occupy 7.5% to 9% of the sample.

The sequencing input was peripheral blood. The sequence came from a man aged 45-65 years with active COVID-19. The chain employs TRBV2 and TRBJ1-3; the D gene is perhaps TRBD1, from 6 matching bases. The bases are TGTGCCAGCAGCTATACAGGGAAGGGAAACACCATATATTTT. Translated, it reads CASSYTGKGNTIYF.